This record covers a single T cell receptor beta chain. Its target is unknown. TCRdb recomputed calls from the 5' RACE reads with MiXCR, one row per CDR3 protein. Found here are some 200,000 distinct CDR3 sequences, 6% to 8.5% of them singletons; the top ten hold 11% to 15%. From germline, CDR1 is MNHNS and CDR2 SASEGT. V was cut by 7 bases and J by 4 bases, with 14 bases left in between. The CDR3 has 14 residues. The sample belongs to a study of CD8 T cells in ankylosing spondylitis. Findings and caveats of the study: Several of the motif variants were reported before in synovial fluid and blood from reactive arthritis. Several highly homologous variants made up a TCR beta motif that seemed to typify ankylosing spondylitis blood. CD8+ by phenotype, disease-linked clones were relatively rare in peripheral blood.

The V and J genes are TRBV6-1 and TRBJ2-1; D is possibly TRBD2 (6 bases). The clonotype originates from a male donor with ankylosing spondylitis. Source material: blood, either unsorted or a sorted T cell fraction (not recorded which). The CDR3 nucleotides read TGTGCCAGCAACCCGGCTGGGGGGTACAATGAGCAGTTCTTC. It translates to CASNPAGGYNEQFF.